This TCR beta chain was captured in a study of cytotoxic CD8 clonotypes in ibrutinib-treated CLL. Sequenced by immunoSEQ multiplex PCR; TCRdb stores in-frame clones only, minus some. The sample includes 100,000 or so clones, 50% to 65% of them seen just once. There are 15 residues in the CDR3. CDR1 is SGHRS and CDR2 is YFSETQ in the germline V gene. V was pared by 0 bases and J by 4 bases, with 5 bases of the junction left unmatched. This clone has ten or more counts. Its antigen is as yet unknown. This CDR3 is also generated by other DNA sequences in the sample. Points from the study as a whole: Sampling times differed between sustained-remission and progressing patients. Public clonotypes were rare and shrank or held steady on treatment.

The source of this sequence is a human donor with chronic lymphocytic leukemia. The sequencing here drew on PBMCs, taken after 24 months of ibrutinib treatment. The chain links TRBV5-1 to TRBJ2-5; 8 nucleotides align to TRBD2. This CDR3 reads CASSLGRGGSETQYF. CDR3 nucleotide sequence: TGCGCCAGCAGCTTGGGTCGGGGGGGCTCAGAGACCCAGTACTTC.